A selection of T cell receptor beta chains follows, all from one sample in a study of blood T cells in healthy people across ages. TCRdb recomputed calls from the 5' RACE reads with MiXCR, one row per CDR3 protein. This repertoire shows around 850,000 distinct CDR3 sequences, around 36% found once; its top ten account for 10% to 15%. Sequencing was carried out using blood. All receptors derive from a man younger than 30 in good health. Both conserved end residues are part of each CDR3. Each record gives: V gene, clone size, J gene, D gene, CDR3 DNA, CDR3 protein. D genes are given only for firm matches. Where a row states a size, it is once, few, many or the class of an expanded clone; other rows omit it.

TRBV7-2	many	TRBJ2-7	NA	TGTGCCAGCAGCTTACTGGTTCTCGGCGAGCAGTACTTC	CASSLLVLGEQYF
TRBV14	once	TRBJ2-3	NA	TGTGCCAGCAGCTTTTTGTCCCGGGGGCCCGGAGAGACAGATACGCAGTATTTT	CASSFLSRGPGETDTQYF
TRBV27	NA	TRBJ2-5	TRBD1	TGTGCCAGCACCTACAGGGGCGGGGAGACCCAGTACTTC	CASTYRGGETQYF
TRBV12-3/TRBV12-4	few	TRBJ1-5	NA	TGTGCCAGCAGTTTGAGGTACGGTGCAAGTCAGCCCCAGCATTTT	CASSLRYGASQPQHF
TRBV9	NA	TRBJ2-1	NA	TGTGCCGGCAGCGCGGGAAACAGGAATGAGCAGTTCTTC	CAGSAGNRNEQFF
TRBV28	NA	TRBJ2-7	NA	TGTGCCAGCAGGGAGGCGGCCTACAATGAGCAGTACTTC	CASREAAYNEQYF
TRBV20-1	few	TRBJ1-1	NA	TGCAGTGCCCCGCGGACCCACGGAGAGAACACTGAAGCTTTCTTT	CSAPRTHGENTEAFF
TRBV20-1	few	TRBJ2-1	NA	TGCAGTGTTACGAGAGCGGCTGAGCAGTTCTTC	CSVTRAAEQFF
TRBV20-1	few	TRBJ1-1	NA	TGCAGTGCTAGTTCGGTAGGACAGAACACTGAAGCTTTCTTT	CSASSVGQNTEAFF
TRBV6-6	few	TRBJ1-1	TRBD1	TGTGCCAGCAGTTACGTCCCGGGACAGGGTCTGCGGCCTGAAGCTTTCTTT	CASSYVPGQGLRPEAFF
TRBV7-8	NA	TRBJ2-4	NA	TGTGCCAGCAGCTTTGACCGGGACAGACCGGGAGGGTGGTACTTC	CASSFDRDRPGGWYF
TRBV5-1	few	TRBJ1-1	TRBD1	TGCGCCAGCAGCTTACCTTCAGGGGGGACTGAAGCTTTCTTT	CASSLPSGGTEAFF
TRBV29-1	NA	TRBJ2-2	TRBD1	TGCAGCGGGAAGCCGGGGACAGGGAAGGAGCTGTTTTTT	CSGKPGTGKELFF
TRBV6-5	NA	TRBJ2-7	NA	TGTGCCAGCAGTGACGCGGGCAGCTACGAGCAGTACTTC	CASSDAGSYEQYF
TRBV12-3/TRBV12-4	NA	TRBJ1-5	NA	TGTGCCAGCCGAGACGGCGTAGATCAGCCCCAGCATTTT	CASRDGVDQPQHF
TRBV7-9	once	TRBJ2-3	NA	TGTGCCAGCAGCTTAGCCCAAATCTTCACAGATACGCAGTATTTT	CASSLAQIFTDTQYF
TRBV5-6	NA	TRBJ1-2	NA	TGTGCCAGCAAGACCACCCGCGTCGGGGATGGCTACACCTTC	CASKTTRVGDGYTF
TRBV12-3/TRBV12-4	once	TRBJ2-3	NA	TGTGCCAGCAGTTTAATTCCTAGCAGGGATATGCAGTATTTT	CASSLIPSRDMQYF
TRBV4-1	few	TRBJ1-6	NA	TGCGCCAGCAGCCAAGATCCGCAGGGCCGAGACCTAAATTCACCCCTCCACTTT	CASSQDPQGRDLNSPLHF
TRBV5-1	few	TRBJ2-1	TRBD2	TGCGCCAGCAGCCAAATCCGGGGGGGGTACAATGAGCAGTTCTTC	CASSQIRGGYNEQFF
TRBV21-1	NA	TRBJ2-1	NA	TGTGCCAGCAGCAAAGAGCGAGTTTTGGGGGGCGGATTCTCCTACAATGAGCAGTTCTTC	CASSKERVLGGGFSYNEQFF
TRBV7-9	NA	TRBJ1-6	NA	TGTGCCAGCAGCTTCCGACGATCGGGAAATTCACCCCTCCACTTT	CASSFRRSGNSPLHF
TRBV20-1	NA	TRBJ1-6	TRBD1	TGCAGTGGACAGGGGGCGGGGAATTCACCCCTCCACTTT	CSGQGAGNSPLHF
TRBV20-1	few	TRBJ2-3	TRBD1	TGCAGTGCTGTGGGACAGGGGCTTGGGTGGGATACGCAGTATTTT	CSAVGQGLGWDTQYF
TRBV7-2	NA	TRBJ2-3	NA	TGTGCCAGCAGCTTAGGAGTCCTGGTTCCAGATACGCAGTATTTT	CASSLGVLVPDTQYF
TRBV7-9	NA	TRBJ2-3	NA	TGTGCCAGCAGCCCCACCGAGGGGGGTTTGAGGACAGATACGCAGTATTTT	CASSPTEGGLRTDTQYF
TRBV5-1	many	TRBJ1-2	NA	TGCGCCAGCAGCTTGCAGTACGTGTTGGCAGGCTATGGCTACACCTTC	CASSLQYVLAGYGYTF
TRBV5-1	NA	TRBJ2-1	TRBD2	TGCGCCAGCAGCTTGTTGGGGGGGTTCCCTCCAGATGAGCAGTTCTTC	CASSLLGGFPPDEQFF
TRBV6-5	NA	TRBJ2-4	TRBD2	TGTGCCAGCAGTTACTCGGGAGGGAAGGTCAAAAACATTCAGTACTTC	CASSYSGGKVKNIQYF
TRBV27	NA	TRBJ1-4	NA	TGTGCCAGCAGTCCCTGGGCGGGGACTAGTGAAAAACTGTTTTTT	CASSPWAGTSEKLFF
TRBV5-6	few	TRBJ1-4	NA	TGTGCCAGCAGCTTGGGGCAGGATTTTGAAAAACTGTTTTTT	CASSLGQDFEKLFF
TRBV27	few	TRBJ2-7	TRBD1	TGTGCCAGCTCGCCACAGGGGTTGTTCTACGAGCAGTACTTC	CASSPQGLFYEQYF
TRBV28	NA	TRBJ1-4	NA	TGTGCCAGCAGTTTATCGCAAAGGGACTGGGGTGCTAATGAAAAACTGTTTTTT	CASSLSQRDWGANEKLFF
TRBV6-5	NA	TRBJ1-2	TRBD1	TGTGCCAGCAGCCCCCGGACAGGGCGCACCCGCTACACCTTC	CASSPRTGRTRYTF
TRBV29-1	NA	TRBJ2-7	NA	TGCAGCGTTGAACTCCAGGGCGACGAGCAGTACTTC	CSVELQGDEQYF
TRBV6-6	NA	TRBJ2-5	NA	TGTGCCAGCAGTTACGCGAATCGGGAAGAGACCCAGTACTTC	CASSYANREETQYF
TRBV29-1	NA	TRBJ2-7	TRBD2	TGCAGCACAAGACTAGCGGGAGGGTTCGAGCAGTACTTC	CSTRLAGGFEQYF
TRBV20-1	many	TRBJ2-3	NA	TGCAGGGCCATCCCGGGCCCCGGCACAGATACGCAGTATTTT	CRAIPGPGTDTQYF
TRBV5-4	few	TRBJ2-2	NA	TGTGCCAGCAGCCCTACGGACGACCGCGGGGAGCTGTTTTTT	CASSPTDDRGELFF
TRBV10-3	NA	TRBJ1-4	NA	TGTGCCATCAGTGAACTCGCAACTAATGAAAAACTGTTTTTT	CAISELATNEKLFF
TRBV20-1	NA	TRBJ2-1	TRBD2	TGCAGTGCTAGAAAAGCGGGGGGTTCTGAGCAGTTCTTC	CSARKAGGSEQFF
TRBV13	NA	TRBJ1-4	NA	TGTGCCAGCAGCTTAGGCCCGACCCTCAGGGGAAAACTGTTTTTT	CASSLGPTLRGKLFF